This is a list of T cell receptor beta chains from one sample in a study of blood T cell repertoires in COVID-19. Using immunoSEQ multiplex PCR, the repertoire was profiled, and TCRdb retains in-frame clones only, with some absent. The data contain about 190,000 clones, roughly 90% of them singletons. Sequencing was performed on peripheral blood. These receptors were taken from a woman in her forties who had recovered from COVID-19. The CDR3 runs from the conserved cysteine through the conserved F or W. Fields, in order: J gene, CDR3 length, V gene, CDR3 protein.

TRBJ2-7	16	TRBV24-1	CATSTFSSGGTYEQYF
TRBJ1-6	17	TRBV27	CASSPNLPTFYNSPLHF
TRBJ1-3	18	TRBV3-1/TRBV3-2	CASSRAGTGLSSGNTIYF
TRBJ2-5	15	TRBV5-4	CASSPTSGRQETQYF
TRBJ2-7	14	TRBV6-2/TRBV6-3	CASSYKRAEGEQYF
TRBJ1-2	15	TRBV28	CASSSNGQGSYGYTF
TRBJ1-1	15	TRBV7-3	CASSSGGQDNTEAFF
TRBJ1-5	14	TRBV19	CASRRANSNQPQHF
TRBJ1-4	16	TRBV27	CASSPSMTGGREKLFF
TRBJ1-1	13	TRBV30	CAWTVRQATEAFF
TRBJ1-5	16	TRBV27	CASSPREIVRGQPQHF
TRBJ1-5	15	TRBV28	CASSLRTGSNQPQHF
TRBJ1-1	15	TRBV4-3	CAKQTPGPEGVEAFF
TRBJ2-5	14	TRBV30	CAWSLSLSQETQYF
TRBJ1-3	17	TRBV18	CASSPPPTGIFGNTIYF
TRBJ1-2	14	TRBV19	CASSIGLSDMGYTF
TRBJ2-2	19	TRBV3-1/TRBV3-2	CASSQDSLAGGLGTGELFF
TRBJ1-1	14	TRBV28	CASTYGGQSTEAFF
TRBJ2-5	15	TRBV5-1	CASSLALGGKETQYF
TRBJ2-7	15	TRBV7-8	CASSLVPGQAYEQYF
TRBJ2-7	16	TRBV6-2/TRBV6-3	CASSSRGRRNSYEQYF
TRBJ2-1	14	TRBV3-1/TRBV3-2	CASSLWDLYNEQFF
TRBJ2-3	16	TRBV2	CASSNLGQGNTDTQYF
TRBJ2-1	12	TRBV7-2	CASSPGGPVQFF
TRBJ2-7	15	TRBV7-2	CASSVSRDKTYEQYF
TRBJ2-7	15	TRBV19	CASSWGDSDAYEQYF
TRBJ2-7	16	TRBV7-2	CASSLFLASGGVEQYF